This TCR beta chain was profiled in a study of blood T cell repertoires in COVID-19 (dated by TCRdb to between 2020 and 2021). About the investigation overall: The collaborator samples originated in the United States, Italy and Spain and spanned the acute and convalescent phases of COVID-19. A de-identified subject ID, COVID-19 status, age in years and sex were almost always included in the sample metadata. The repertoires were released in a freely available public database intended as a resource for research on the immune response to SARS-CoV-2. The samples were drawn from two sources: the first 160 participants of the ongoing ImmuneRACE study, and approximately 1,300 subjects contributed by 6 global collaborators. The prospective study material was composed of cDNA or gDNA derived from T cells, B-cell-depleted T cells, or PBMCs. Subjects who had been exposed to COVID-19, were actively infected with it, or had recovered from it provided the deeply sampled blood TCRbeta repertoires that made up the dataset. Where available, HLA class I and class II types were obtained from metadata supplied by the sample provider rather than from assay-based typing.

Study-wide conclusions, independent of this receptor: The amount of clinical and demographic metadata varied by source and participant and was provided uncurated.

The germline V gene yields KGHDR for CDR1 and SFDVKD for CDR2. Measured from the cysteine to the phenylalanine, the CDR3 is 11 residues long. The entry retains the CDR3 DNA only, 33 bases that are in frame from base 1. The trim is 5 bases for V and 11 bases for J, with a gap of 11 bases between the germline ends. This clone was counted a single time. Which antigen it targets is not known. No per-base quality is available; no much larger clone lies one base away. Enrolling through a virtual design, the prospective study's participants ranged in age from roughly 18 to 90 years and lived across some 22 United States geographic areas. In the prospective study, participants were assigned to cohorts based on the clinical history participants reported in a screening survey and a study questionnaire. Recovered participants in ImmuneRACE Cohort 3 were defined by two consecutive negative NP/OP PCR tests, clearance by a healthcare professional, or resolution of symptoms. In the prospective study, whole blood, serum and a nasopharyngeal or oropharyngeal swab were collected from each participant by mobile phlebotomists. Prospective study participants could optionally give additional blood draws and questionnaires over an approximately 2-month period. Before DNA extraction, prospective study blood samples were shipped either frozen or at room temperature.

The immunoSEQ Assay, a bias-controlled multiplex PCR, was used to amplify TCRbeta CDR3 regions from genomic DNA. The original methods were these. The number of nucleated cells in each sample was estimated from the amplification of reference gene primers within the assay. Sequence reads were collapsed and filtered to measure the absolute abundance of every unique TCRbeta CDR3 rearrangement. For each sample, productive Simpson clonality was calculated as the square root of Simpson's diversity index across productive rearrangements. In its TCRdb copy, this immuneACCESS table keeps in-frame sequences only and misses some clones. Where compared with another copy, unresolved V genes explain less than half of these, and the others have no known cause. Clone size and the V and J calls come from that table; the DNA yielded D and trimming. This sample has around 200,000 clones in its table, and about nine tenths of those were observed once. The top ten hold 2.5% to 3% of the sample.

The origin of this receptor is a woman in her twenties or thirties who had recovered from COVID-19. The sequenced material came from PBMCs or T cells enriched from blood (not recorded which). This receptor chain uses TRBV24-1 and TRBJ1-2; the D gene is not confidently resolved. The DNA sequence is given as TGTGCCACCAGTGTGGGCGAGTCGTACACCTTC. This gives the protein CATSVGESYTF.